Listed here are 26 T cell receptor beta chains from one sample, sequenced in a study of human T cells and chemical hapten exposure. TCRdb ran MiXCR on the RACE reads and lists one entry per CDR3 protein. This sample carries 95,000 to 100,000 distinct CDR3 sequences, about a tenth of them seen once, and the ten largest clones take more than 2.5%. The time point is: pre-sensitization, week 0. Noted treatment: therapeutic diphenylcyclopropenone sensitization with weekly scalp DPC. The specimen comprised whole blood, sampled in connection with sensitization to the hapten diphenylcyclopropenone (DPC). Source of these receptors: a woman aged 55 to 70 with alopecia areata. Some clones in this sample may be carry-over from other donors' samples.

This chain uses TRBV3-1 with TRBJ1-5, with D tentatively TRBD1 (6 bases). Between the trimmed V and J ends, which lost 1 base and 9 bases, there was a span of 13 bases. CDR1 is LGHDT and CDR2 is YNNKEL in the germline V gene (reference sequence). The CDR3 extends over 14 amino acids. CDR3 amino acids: CASSQATGTRPQHF. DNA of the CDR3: TGTGCCAGCAGCCAAGCCACGGGGACAAGGCCCCAGCATTTT.

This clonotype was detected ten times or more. CDR3 protein: CASSPSLGSGASEAFF. The CDR3, as DNA: TGTGCCAGCAGTCCCTCCCTGGGGAGTGGAGCGTCTGAAGCTTTCTTT. This sequence joins TRBV12-3 or TRBV12-4 and TRBJ1-1; D gene ambiguous. The CDR3 sequence is 16 residues long. The V end lost 5 bases, the J end lost 6 bases, and 22 bases lay between the germline ends.

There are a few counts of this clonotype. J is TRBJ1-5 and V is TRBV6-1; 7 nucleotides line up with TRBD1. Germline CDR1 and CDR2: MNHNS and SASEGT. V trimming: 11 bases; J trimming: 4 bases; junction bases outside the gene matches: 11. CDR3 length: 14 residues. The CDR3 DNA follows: TGTGCCGGCGCAAGGGCAGGGGGAAATCAGCCCCAGCATTTT. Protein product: CAGARAGGNQPQHF.

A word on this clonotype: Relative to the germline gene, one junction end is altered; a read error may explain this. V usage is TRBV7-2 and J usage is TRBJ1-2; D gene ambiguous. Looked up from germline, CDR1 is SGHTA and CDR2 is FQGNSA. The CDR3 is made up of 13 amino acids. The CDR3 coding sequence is TGTGCCAGCAGCTTAGGGCTCAACTATGGCAACACCTTC. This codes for CASSLGLNYGNTF. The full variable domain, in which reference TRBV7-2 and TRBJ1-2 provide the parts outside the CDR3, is GAGVSQSPSNKVTEKGKDVELRCDPISGHTALYWYRQSLGQGLEFLIYFQGNSAPDKSGLPSDRFSAERTGGSVSTLTIQRTQQEDSAVYLCASSLGLNYGNTFGSGTRLTVV.

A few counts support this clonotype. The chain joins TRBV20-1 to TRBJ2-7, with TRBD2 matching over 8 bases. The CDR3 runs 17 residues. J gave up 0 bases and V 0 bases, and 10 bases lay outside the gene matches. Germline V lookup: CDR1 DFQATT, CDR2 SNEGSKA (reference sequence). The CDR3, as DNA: TGCAGTGCTAGAGATGAGGGGGGTAGCGGGGCCTCCTACGAGCAGTACTTC. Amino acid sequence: CSARDEGGSGASYEQYF.

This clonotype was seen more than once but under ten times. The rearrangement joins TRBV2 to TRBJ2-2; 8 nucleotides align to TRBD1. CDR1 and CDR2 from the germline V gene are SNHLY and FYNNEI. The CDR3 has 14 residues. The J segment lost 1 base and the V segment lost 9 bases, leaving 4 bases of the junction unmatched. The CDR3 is CARTGTGNTGELFF. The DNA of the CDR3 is TGTGCCAGAACCGGGACAGGGAACACCGGGGAGCTGTTTTTT.

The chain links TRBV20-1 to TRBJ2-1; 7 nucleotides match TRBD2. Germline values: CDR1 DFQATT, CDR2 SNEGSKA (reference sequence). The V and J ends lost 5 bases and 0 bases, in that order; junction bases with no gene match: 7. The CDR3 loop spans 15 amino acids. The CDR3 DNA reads TGCAGTGCTCCGGAAGCGGGAAGCTCCTACAATGAGCAGTTCTTC. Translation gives CSAPEAGSSYNEQFF.

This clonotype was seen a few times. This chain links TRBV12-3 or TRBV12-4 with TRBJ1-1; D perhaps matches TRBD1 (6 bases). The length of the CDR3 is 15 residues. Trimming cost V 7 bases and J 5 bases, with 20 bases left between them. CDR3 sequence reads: CASIQGAGEWTEAFF. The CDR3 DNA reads TGTGCCAGCATCCAAGGGGCAGGGGAATGGACTGAAGCTTTCTTT.

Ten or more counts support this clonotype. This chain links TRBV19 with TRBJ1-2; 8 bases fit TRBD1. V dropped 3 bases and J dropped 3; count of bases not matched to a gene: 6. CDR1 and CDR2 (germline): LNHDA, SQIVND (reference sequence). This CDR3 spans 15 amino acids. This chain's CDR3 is CASSMPGQGDYGYTF. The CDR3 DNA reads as TGTGCCAGTAGTATGCCCGGACAGGGTGACTATGGCTACACCTTC. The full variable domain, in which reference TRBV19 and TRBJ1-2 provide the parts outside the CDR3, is DGGITQSPKYLFRKEGQNVTLSCEQNLNHDAMYWYRQDPGQGLRLIYYSQIVNDFQKGDIAEGYSVSREKKESFPLTVTSAQKNPTAFYLCASSMPGQGDYGYTFGSGTRLTVV.

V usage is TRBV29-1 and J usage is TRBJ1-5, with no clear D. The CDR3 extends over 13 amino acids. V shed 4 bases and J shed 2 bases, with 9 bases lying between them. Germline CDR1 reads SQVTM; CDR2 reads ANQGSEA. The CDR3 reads CSVGAQGNQPQHF. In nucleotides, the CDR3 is TGCAGCGTTGGAGCCCAGGGCAATCAGCCCCAGCATTTT. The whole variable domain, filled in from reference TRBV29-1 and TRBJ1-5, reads SAVISQKPSRDICQRGTSLTIQCQVDSQVTMMFWYRQQPGQSLTLIATANQGSEATYESGFVIDKFPISRPNLTFSTLTVSNMSPEDSSIYLCSVGAQGNQPQHFGDGTRLSIL.

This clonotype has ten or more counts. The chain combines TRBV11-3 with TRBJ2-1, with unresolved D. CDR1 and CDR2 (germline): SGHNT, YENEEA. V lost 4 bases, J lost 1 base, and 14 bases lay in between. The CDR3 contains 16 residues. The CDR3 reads CASSSRSVGSYNEQFF. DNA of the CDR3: TGTGCCAGCAGCTCTAGATCGGTTGGATCCTACAATGAGCAGTTCTTC.

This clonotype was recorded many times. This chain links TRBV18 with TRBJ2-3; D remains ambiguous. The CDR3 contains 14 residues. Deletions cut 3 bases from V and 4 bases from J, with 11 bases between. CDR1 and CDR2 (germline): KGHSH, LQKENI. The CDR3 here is CASSPEMGPDTQYF. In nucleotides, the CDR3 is TGTGCCAGCTCACCGGAGATGGGTCCAGATACGCAGTATTTT. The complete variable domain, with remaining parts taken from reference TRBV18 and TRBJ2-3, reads NAGVMQNPRHLVRRRGQEARLRCSPMKGHSHVYWYRQLPEEGLKFMVYLQKENIIDESGMPKERFSAEFPKEGPSILRIQQVVRGDSAAYFCASSPEMGPDTQYFGPGTRLTVL.

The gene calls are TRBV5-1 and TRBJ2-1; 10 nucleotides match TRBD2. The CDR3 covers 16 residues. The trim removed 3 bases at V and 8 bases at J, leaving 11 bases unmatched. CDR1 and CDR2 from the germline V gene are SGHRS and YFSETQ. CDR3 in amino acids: CASSSQASGGADEQFF. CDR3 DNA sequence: TGCGCCAGCAGCTCCCAGGCCAGCGGGGGGGCCGATGAGCAGTTCTTC.

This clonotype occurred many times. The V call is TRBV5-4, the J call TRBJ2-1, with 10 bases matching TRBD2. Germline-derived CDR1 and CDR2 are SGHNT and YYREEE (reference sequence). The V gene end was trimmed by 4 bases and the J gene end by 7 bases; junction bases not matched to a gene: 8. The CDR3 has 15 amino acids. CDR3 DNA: TGTGCCAGCAGCCCCAGCGGGGGGGCCGGTAATGAGCAGTTCTTC. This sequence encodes CASSPSGGAGNEQFF.

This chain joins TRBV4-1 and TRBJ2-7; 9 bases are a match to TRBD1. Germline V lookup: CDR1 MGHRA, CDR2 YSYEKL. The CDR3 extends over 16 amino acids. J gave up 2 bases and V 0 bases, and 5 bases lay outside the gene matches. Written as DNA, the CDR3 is TGCGCCAGCAGCCAAGATCGGGACAGGGTAGCCTACGAGCAGTACTTC. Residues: CASSQDRDRVAYEQYF.

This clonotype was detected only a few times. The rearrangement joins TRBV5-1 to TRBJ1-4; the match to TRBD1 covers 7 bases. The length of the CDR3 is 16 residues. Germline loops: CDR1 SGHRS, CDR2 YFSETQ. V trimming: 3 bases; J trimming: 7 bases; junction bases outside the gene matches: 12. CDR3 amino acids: CASSSDSETGIEKLFF. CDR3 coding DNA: TGCGCCAGCAGCTCCGATTCTGAGACAGGGATTGAAAAACTGTTTTTT.

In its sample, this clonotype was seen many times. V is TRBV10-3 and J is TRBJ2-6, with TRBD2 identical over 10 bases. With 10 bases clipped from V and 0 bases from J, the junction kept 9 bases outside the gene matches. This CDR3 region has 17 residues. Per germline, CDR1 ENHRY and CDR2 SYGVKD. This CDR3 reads CATKLAGGGSGANVLTF. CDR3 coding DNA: TGTGCCACCAAATTAGCGGGGGGCGGCTCTGGGGCCAACGTCCTGACTTTC.

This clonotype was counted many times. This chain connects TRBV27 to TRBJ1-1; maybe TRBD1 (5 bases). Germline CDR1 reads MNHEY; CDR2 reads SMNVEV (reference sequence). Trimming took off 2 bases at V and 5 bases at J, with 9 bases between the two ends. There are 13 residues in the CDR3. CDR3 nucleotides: TGTGCCAGCAGTTTAGTGAGGGGAACTGAAGCTTTCTTT. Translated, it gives CASSLVRGTEAFF.

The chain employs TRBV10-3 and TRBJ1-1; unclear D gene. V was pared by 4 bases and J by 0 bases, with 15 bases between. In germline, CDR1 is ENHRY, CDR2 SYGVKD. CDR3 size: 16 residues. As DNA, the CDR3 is TGTGCCATCAGTGCACGGGTTGGGCAGGTGAACACTGAAGCTTTCTTT. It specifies CAISARVGQVNTEAFF.

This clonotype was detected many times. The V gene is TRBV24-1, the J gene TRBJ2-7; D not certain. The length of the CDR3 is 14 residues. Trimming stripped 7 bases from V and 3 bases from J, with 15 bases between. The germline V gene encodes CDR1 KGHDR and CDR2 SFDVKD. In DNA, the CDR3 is TGTGCCACCAGCCCGACCGGACGGAACTACGAGCAGTACTTC. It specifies CATSPTGRNYEQYF.

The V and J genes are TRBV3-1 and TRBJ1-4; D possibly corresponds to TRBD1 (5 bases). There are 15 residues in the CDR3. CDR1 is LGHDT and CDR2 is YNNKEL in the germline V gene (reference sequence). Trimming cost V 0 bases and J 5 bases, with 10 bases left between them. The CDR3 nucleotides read TGTGCCAGCAGCCAAGATCGGGGGAACAATGAAAAACTGTTTTTT. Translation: CASSQDRGNNEKLFF.

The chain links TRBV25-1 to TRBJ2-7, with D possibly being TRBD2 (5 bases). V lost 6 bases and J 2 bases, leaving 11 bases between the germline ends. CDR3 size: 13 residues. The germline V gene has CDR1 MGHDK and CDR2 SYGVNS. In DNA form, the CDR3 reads TGTGCCAGCAGACTAGACACCACCTACGAGCAGTACTTC. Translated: CASRLDTTYEQYF.

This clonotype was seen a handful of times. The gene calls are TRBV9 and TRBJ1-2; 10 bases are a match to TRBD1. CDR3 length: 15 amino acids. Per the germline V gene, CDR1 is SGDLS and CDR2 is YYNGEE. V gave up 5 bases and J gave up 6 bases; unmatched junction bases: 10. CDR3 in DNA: TGTGCCAGCAGTTCCCCCCTGGGGACAGGGGATGGCTACACCTTC. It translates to CASSSPLGTGDGYTF.

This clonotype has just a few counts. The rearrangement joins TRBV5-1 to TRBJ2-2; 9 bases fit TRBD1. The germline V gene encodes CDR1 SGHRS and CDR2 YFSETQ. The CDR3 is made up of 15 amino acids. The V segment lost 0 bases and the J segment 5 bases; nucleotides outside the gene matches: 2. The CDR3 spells CASSLEGQGTGELFF. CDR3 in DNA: TGCGCCAGCAGCTTGGAGGGACAGGGAACCGGGGAGCTGTTTTTT.

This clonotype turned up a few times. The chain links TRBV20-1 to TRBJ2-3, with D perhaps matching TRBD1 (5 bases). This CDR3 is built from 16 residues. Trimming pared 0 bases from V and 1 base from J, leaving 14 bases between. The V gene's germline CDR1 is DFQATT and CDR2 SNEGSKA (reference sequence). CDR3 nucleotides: TGCAGTGCTAGAGATTGGTTTGTCAGGGGCACAGATACGCAGTATTTT. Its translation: CSARDWFVRGTDTQYF.

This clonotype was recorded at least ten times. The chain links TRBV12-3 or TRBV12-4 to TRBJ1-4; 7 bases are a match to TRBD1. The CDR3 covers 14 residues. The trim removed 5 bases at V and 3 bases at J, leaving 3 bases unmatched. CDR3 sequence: CASSTGAANEKLFF. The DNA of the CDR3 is TGTGCCAGCAGTACAGGGGCGGCTAATGAAAAACTGTTTTTT.